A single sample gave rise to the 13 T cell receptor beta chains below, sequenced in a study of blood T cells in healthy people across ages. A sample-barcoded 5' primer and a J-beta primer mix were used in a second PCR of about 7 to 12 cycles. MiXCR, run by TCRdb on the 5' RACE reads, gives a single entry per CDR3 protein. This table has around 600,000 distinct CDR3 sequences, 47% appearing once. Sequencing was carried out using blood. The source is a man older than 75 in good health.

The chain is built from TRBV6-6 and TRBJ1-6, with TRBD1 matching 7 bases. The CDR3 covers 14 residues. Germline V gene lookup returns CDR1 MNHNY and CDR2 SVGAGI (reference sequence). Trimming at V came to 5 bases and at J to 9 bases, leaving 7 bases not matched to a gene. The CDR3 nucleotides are TGTGCCAGCAGTCAAGTGACAGGGAGTTCACCCCTCCACTTT. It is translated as CASSQVTGSSPLHF.

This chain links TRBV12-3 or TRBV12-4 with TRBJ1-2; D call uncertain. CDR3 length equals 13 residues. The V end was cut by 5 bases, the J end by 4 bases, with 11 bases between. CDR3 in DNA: TGTGCCAGCAGTCCCGGACGGACCTATGGCTACACCTTC. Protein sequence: CASSPGRTYGYTF.

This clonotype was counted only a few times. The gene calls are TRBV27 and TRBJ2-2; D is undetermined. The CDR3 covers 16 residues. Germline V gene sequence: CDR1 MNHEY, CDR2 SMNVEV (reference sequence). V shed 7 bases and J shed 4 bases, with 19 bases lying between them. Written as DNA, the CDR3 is TGTGCCAGCACCATGGGCGGTCTCCTAAGCACCGGGGAGCTGTTTTTT. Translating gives CASTMGGLLSTGELFF.

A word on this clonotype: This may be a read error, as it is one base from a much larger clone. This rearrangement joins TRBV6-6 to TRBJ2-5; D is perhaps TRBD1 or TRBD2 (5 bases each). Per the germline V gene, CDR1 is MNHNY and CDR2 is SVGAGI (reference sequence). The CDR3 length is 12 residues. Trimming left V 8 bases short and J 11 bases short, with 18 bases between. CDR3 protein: CASGDVGNEQYF. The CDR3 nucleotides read TGTGCCAGCGGGGACGTGGGGAATGAGCAGTACTTC.

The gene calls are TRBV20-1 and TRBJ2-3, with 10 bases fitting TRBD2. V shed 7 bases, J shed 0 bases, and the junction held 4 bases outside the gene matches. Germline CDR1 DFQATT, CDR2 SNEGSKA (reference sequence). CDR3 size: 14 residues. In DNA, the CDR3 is TGCAGTGTCGCACTAGCGGGAAGCACAGATACGCAGTATTTT. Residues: CSVALAGSTDTQYF.

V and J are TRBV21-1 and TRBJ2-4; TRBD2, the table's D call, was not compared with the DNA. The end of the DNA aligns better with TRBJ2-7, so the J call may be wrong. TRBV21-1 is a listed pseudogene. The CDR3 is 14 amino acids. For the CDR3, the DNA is TGTGCCAGCAGCAAAGCGGTTAGTCCCAACGAGCAGTACTTC. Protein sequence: CASSKAVSPNEQYF.

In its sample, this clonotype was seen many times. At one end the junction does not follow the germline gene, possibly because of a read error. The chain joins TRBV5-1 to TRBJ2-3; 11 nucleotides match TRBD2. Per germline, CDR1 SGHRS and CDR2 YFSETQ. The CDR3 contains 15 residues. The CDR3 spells CASSLGLAGADTQYF. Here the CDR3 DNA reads TGTGCCAGCAGCTTAGGACTAGCGGGCGCAGATACGCAGTATTTT.

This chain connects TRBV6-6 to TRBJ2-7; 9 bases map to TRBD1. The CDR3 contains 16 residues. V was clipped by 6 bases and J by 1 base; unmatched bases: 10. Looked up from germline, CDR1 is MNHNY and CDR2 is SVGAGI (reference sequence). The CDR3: CASRYQTGTGSYEQYF. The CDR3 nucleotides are TGTGCCAGCAGATACCAGACCGGGACAGGGTCCTACGAGCAGTACTTC.

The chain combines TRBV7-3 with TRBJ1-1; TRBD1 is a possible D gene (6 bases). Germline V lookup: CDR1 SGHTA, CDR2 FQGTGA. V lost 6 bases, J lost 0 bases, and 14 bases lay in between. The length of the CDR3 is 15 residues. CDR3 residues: CASRPGGTMNTEAFF. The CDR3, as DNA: TGTGCCAGCAGACCCGGGGGGACAATGAACACTGAAGCTTTCTTT.

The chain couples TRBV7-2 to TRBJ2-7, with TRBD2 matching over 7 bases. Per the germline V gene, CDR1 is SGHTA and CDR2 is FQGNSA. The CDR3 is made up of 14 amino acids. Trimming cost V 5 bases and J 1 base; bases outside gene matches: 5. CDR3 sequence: CASSRDYRSYEQYF. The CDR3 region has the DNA TGTGCCAGCAGCCGGGACTATCGTTCCTACGAGCAGTACTTC.

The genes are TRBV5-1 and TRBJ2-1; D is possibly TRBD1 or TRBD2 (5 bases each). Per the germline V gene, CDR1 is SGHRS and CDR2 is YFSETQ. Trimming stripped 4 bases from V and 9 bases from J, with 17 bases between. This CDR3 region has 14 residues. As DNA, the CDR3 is TGCGCCAGCAGCCCCCCGGGCAGGGCGGGTGAGCAGTTCTTC. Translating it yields CASSPPGRAGEQFF.

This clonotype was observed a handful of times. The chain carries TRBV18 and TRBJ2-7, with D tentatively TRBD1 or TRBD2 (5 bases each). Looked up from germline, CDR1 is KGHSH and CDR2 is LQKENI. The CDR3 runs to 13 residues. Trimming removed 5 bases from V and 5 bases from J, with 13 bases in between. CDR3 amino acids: CASSGDQTHEQYF. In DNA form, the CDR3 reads TGTGCCAGCTCAGGGGACCAGACCCACGAGCAGTACTTC.

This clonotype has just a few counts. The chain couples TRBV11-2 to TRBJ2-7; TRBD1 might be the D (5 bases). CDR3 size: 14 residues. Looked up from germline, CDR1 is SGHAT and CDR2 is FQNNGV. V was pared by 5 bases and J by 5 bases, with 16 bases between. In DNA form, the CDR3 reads TGTGCCAGCAGCCCCCCGGCAGGGATCCACGAGCAGTACTTC. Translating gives CASSPPAGIHEQYF.